Described below is a single T cell receptor (beta chain) sequence and its context. Antigen specificity is unknown. Sequenced by immunoSEQ multiplex PCR; TCRdb stores in-frame clones only, minus some. The data show approximately 67,000 clones, with roughly 84% seen just once and around 20% held by the top ten. The data derive from a study of T cell responses to AZD1222 COVID-19 vaccine. The overall study: Pooled samples include second doses given at about 4 or 12 weeks. Study-wide findings and caveats: At baseline, just 5 or 6 AZD1222 recipients tested seropositive. Repertoires were obtained solely post-peak T cell response. Most donors were white British, females outnumbered males, and clonal diversity was possibly underestimated.

CDR3 length: 12 residues. V gave up 3 bases and J gave up 6 bases, with 9 bases separating them. This TCR was recovered from an adult in good health. Source: peripheral blood, taken on day 0 of AZD1222 vaccination. J is TRBJ2-7 and V is TRBV12-3 or TRBV12-4; a possible D gene is TRBD1 (5 bases). CDR3 sequence: CASSFEGAEQYF. The CDR3 DNA reads TGTGCCAGCAGTTTTGAAGGGGCCGAGCAGTACTTC.